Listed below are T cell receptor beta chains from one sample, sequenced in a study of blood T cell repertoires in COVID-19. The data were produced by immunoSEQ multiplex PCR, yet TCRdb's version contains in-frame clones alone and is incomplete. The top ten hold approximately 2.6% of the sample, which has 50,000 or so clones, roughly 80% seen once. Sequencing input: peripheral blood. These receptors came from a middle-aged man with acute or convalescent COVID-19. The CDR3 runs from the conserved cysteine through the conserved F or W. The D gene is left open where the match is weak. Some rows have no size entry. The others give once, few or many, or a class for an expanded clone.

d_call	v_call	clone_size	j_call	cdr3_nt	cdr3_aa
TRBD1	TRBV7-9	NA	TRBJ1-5	TGTGCCAGCAGCACGTCAGGGGGCCCTAATCAGCCCCAGCATTTT	CASSTSGGPNQPQHF
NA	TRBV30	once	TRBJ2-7	TGTGCCTTGTTGGGACAATTTTACGAGCAGTACTTC	CALLGQFYEQYF
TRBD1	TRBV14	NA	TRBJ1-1	TGTGCCAGCAGCCCGATCCTCGGGCAGGGGGACACTGAAGCTTTCTTT	CASSPILGQGDTEAFF
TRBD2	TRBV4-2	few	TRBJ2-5	TGTGCCAGCAGCCAAGATGGTAGCGGGGGATTGGGGACCCAGTACTTC	CASSQDGSGGLGTQYF
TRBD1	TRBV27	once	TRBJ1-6	TGTGCCAGCAGTTTCACAGGGGCTAATTCACCCCTCCACTTT	CASSFTGANSPLHF
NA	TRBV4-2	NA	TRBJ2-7	TGTGCCAGCAGCCAACTTGGCGGAGGAAAGTACGAGCAGTACTTC	CASSQLGGGKYEQYF
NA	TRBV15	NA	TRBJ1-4	TGTGCCACCAGCAGAGATCACAGGAGCCCTTATGAAAAACTGTTTTTT	CATSRDHRSPYEKLFF
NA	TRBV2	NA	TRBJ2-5	TGTGCCAGCAGCCAACAGGGTGGAGGAGAGACCCAGTACTTC	CASSQQGGGETQYF
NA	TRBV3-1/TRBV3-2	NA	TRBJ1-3	TGTGCCAGCAGGGCATCTGGAAACACCATATATTTT	CASRASGNTIYF
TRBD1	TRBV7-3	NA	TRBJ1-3	TGTGCCAGCAGCTTCACCGGGACAGGGGTTGGAAACACCATATATTTT	CASSFTGTGVGNTIYF
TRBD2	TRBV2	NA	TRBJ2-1	TGTGCCAGCAGGCGGGGGTTGAGCTCCTACAATGAGCAGTTCTTC	CASRRGLSSYNEQFF
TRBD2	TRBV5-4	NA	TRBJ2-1	TGTGCCAGCAGCTTGGATCCTAGCGGGGGGGTCAATGAGCAGTTCTTC	CASSLDPSGGVNEQFF
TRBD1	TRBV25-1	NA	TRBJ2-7	TGTGCCAGCAGTGAATCGGGACAGGGGGATTACGAGCAGTACTTC	CASSESGQGDYEQYF